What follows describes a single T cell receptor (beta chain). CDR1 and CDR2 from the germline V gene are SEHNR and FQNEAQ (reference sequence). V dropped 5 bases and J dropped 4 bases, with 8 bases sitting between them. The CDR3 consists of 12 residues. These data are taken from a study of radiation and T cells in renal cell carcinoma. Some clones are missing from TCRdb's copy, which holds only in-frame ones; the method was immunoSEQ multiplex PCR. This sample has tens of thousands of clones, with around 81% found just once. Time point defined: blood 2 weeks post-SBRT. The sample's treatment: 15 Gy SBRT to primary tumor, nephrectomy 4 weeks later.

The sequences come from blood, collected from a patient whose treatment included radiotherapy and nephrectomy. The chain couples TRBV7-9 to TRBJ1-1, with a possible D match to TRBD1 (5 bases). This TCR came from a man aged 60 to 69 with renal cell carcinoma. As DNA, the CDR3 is TGTGCCAGCAGCCGGGGGGGCACTGAAGCTTTCTTT. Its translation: CASSRGGTEAFF. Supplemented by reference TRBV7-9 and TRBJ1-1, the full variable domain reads DTGVSQNPRHKITKRGQNVTFRCDPISEHNRLYWYRQTLGQGPEFLTYFQNEAQLEKSRLLSDRFSAERPKGSFSTLEIQRTEQGDSAMYLCASSRGGTEAFFGQGTRLTVV.